This T cell receptor beta chain was documented in a study of T-cell memory formation after mild COVID-19. General observations from the study: CD4/CD8 balance held among clones contracting day 15 to 85, and later expanders leaned CD4+. Memory sampled before infection contained some responding clones, suggesting cross-reactive memory joined. CD4+ clones that contracted lay mainly in CM and EM; CD8+ ones lay in EMRA.

This CDR3 has 13 residues. The germline CDR1 and CDR2 sequences are DFQATT and SNEGSKA (reference sequence). V was cut by 3 bases and J by 0 bases, with 9 bases left in between. Comments on this clonotype: Its antigen is undetermined.

It was 5'RACE with constant-segment primers that produced the TCR alpha and TCR beta cDNA libraries, which carried sample barcodes and UMIs. One entry per CDR3 protein, called by TCRdb with MiXCR from the 5' RACE reads. The table has over 350,000 distinct CDR3 sequences, about 15% seen once. This receptor was identified in a man between 18 and 29 years old who had mild COVID-19 (a few samples of this study predate the infection). Cell type and time point are not known. The chain couples TRBV20-1 to TRBJ2-7; no reliable D call. The sequenced sample consisted of PBMCs or a T cell subset sorted from them (not recorded which). The CDR3 is CSARVSYSYEQYF. The CDR3 nucleotides are TGCAGTGCTAGGGTGTCCTACTCCTACGAGCAGTACTTC.